A selection of T cell receptor beta chains follows, all from one sample in a study of T cells in Graves' hyperthyroidism and ophthalmopathy. TCRdb called the multiplex PCR reads again in MiXCR, with one record for every CDR3 protein. The table shows 500,000 to 750,000 distinct CDR3 sequences, with around a sixth occurring only once. The sequenced sample was blood. The origin of the receptors is a woman aged 25 to 39 with Graves' hyperthyroidism. Each CDR3 is given with its conserved first and last residue. Fields, in order: clone size, D gene, V gene, J gene, CDR3 protein, CDR3 DNA. D genes are given only for firm matches. Size tells how often a clone was seen (once, few, many) or the class of an expanded clone, and some rows leave it out.

size: many; D: .; V: TRBV18; J: TRBJ2-5; CDR3: CASSPNTGPQETQYF; DNA: TGTGCCAGCTCACCAAACACAGGGCCGCAAGAGACCCAGTACTTC
size: few; D: .; V: TRBV5-6; J: TRBJ2-4; CDR3: CASSLQGRIQYF; DNA: TGTGCCAGCAGCTTGCAGGGTCGCATTCAGTACTTC
size: .; D: TRBD1; V: TRBV12-3/TRBV12-4; J: TRBJ2-7; CDR3: CASSLGDRDRNYEQYF; DNA: TGTGCCAGCAGTTTGGGGGACCGGGACAGGAACTACGAGCAGTACTTC
size: .; D: TRBD1; V: TRBV19; J: TRBJ2-7; CDR3: CASSMGAPGQGQYEQYF; DNA: TGTGCCAGTAGTATGGGAGCTCCGGGACAGGGACAGTACGAGCAGTACTTC
size: many; D: .; V: TRBV5-1; J: TRBJ2-1; CDR3: CASSLWGAVSGNNEQFF; DNA: TGCGCCAGCAGCTTGTGGGGGGCGGTTAGCGGCAACAATGAGCAGTTCTTC
size: .; D: TRBD1; V: TRBV3-1; J: TRBJ2-4; CDR3: CASSPTGASKNIQYF; DNA: TGTGCCAGCAGCCCTACAGGGGCGAGCAAAAACATTCAGTACTTC
size: few; D: .; V: TRBV19; J: TRBJ1-6; CDR3: CARRKSHNSPLHF; DNA: TGTGCCAGACGGAAGAGCCATAATTCACCCCTCCACTTT
size: .; D: .; V: TRBV4-1; J: TRBJ1-5; CDR3: CASSQALGQPQHF; DNA: TGCGCCAGCAGCCAAGCCTTGGGACAGCCCCAGCATTTT
size: .; D: .; V: TRBV6-2/TRBV6-3; J: TRBJ2-6; CDR3: CASSYSKWGSDDGANVLTF; DNA: TGTGCCAGCAGTTACTCTAAATGGGGTTCCGACGATGGGGCCAACGTCCTGACTTTC
size: few; D: .; V: TRBV12-3/TRBV12-4; J: TRBJ2-3; CDR3: CASSLSGTQQYF; DNA: TGTGCCAGCAGTCTGAGTGGAACCCAGCAGTATTTT
size: many; D: .; V: TRBV7-2; J: TRBJ2-3; CDR3: CASSLNLGGSTDTQYF; DNA: TGTGCCAGCAGCTTAAATTTGGGCGGGAGCACAGATACGCAGTATTTT
size: many; D: TRBD2; V: TRBV28; J: TRBJ2-2; CDR3: CASSFGLLAGAGELFF; DNA: TGTGCCAGCAGTTTCGGTTTACTAGCGGGAGCCGGGGAGCTGTTTTTT
size: many; D: .; V: TRBV3-1; J: TRBJ1-6; CDR3: CASSQTGRINSPLHF; DNA: TGTGCCAGCAGCCAAACGGGACGGATTAATTCACCCCTCCACTTT
size: few; D: .; V: TRBV6-5; J: TRBJ1-4; CDR3: CASSYDAGANEKLFF; DNA: TGTGCCAGCAGTTACGACGCAGGGGCTAATGAAAAACTGTTTTTT
size: many; D: TRBD1; V: TRBV7-2; J: TRBJ2-7; CDR3: CASSSVNRGFEQYF; DNA: TGTGCCAGCAGCTCGGTTAACAGGGGTTTCGAGCAGTACTTC
size: many; D: TRBD2; V: TRBV20-1; J: TRBJ2-7; CDR3: CSARKGLAGGEQYF; DNA: TGCAGTGCTAGGAAAGGACTAGCGGGGGGGGAGCAGTACTTC
size: many; D: .; V: TRBV12-3/TRBV12-4; J: TRBJ2-1; CDR3: CASMASSSYNEQFF; DNA: TGTGCCAGCATGGCCAGCAGCTCCTACAATGAGCAGTTCTTC
size: .; D: .; V: TRBV12-3/TRBV12-4; J: TRBJ2-7; CDR3: CASSPGPQSSYEQYF; DNA: TGTGCCAGCAGTCCGGGACCACAAAGCTCCTACGAGCAGTACTTC
size: few; D: .; V: TRBV7-2; J: TRBJ2-2; CDR3: CASSLDIGTGELFF; DNA: TGTGCCAGCAGCTTAGATATAGGCACCGGGGAGCTGTTTTTT
size: .; D: .; V: TRBV11-2; J: TRBJ2-7; CDR3: CASSFSYSYEQYF; DNA: TGTGCCAGCAGCTTTAGCTACTCCTACGAGCAGTACTTC